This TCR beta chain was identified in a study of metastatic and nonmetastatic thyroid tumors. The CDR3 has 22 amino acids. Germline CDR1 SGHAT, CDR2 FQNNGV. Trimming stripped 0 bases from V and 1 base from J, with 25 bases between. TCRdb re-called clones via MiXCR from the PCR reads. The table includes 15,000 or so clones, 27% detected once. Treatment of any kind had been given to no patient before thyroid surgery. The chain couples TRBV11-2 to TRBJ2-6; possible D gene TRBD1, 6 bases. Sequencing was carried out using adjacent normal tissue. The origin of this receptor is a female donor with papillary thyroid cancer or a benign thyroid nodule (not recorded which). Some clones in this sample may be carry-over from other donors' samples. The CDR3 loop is CASSLDRWEQGSSPSGANVLTF. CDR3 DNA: TGTGCCAGCAGCTTAGATAGATGGGAACAGGGAAGTTCACCGTCTGGGGCCAACGTCCTGACTTTC.